The clone carrying this T cell receptor (beta chain) was observed at least ten times. Only healthy Caucasians were enrolled as donors. These data originate in a study of identical twins. TCRdb called the 5' RACE reads again in MiXCR, with one record for every CDR3 protein. This sample has about 730,000 distinct CDR3 sequences, with around 20% found just once. Germline CDR1 reads SEHNR; CDR2 reads FQNEAQ (reference sequence). With 5 bases removed from V and 7 bases from J, the gap between germline ends came to 15 bases. The CDR3 has 13 residues. These data were also reused for a study on T cells expressing NK-cell markers. As that study records: With an anti-gamma-delta TCR antibody, sorting in several experiments was kept to alpha-beta TCR T cells.

Specimen: PBMCs. The sequence was collected from a woman aged 18-29 years in good health. The genes are TRBV7-9 and TRBJ2-7; D gene ambiguous. CDR3 DNA sequence: TGTGCCAGCAGCCCGCCGACCGCGAGTGAGCAGTACTTC. Its protein product is CASSPPTASEQYF.